These 10 T cell receptor beta chains were sequenced from one sample in a study of prognosis after radiotherapy for stage I lung cancer. Multiplex PCR in two rounds served to amplify TCR beta CDR3 from genomic DNA. The first PCR round targeted every TRBV and TRBJ gene with specific primers. Each CDR3 protein gets one entry after TCRdb re-called the multiplex PCR reads with MiXCR. The sample lists about 51,000 distinct CDR3 sequences; approximately 35% were seen once. The sequences come from PBMCs, collected before or after stereotactic body radiation therapy (not recorded which). These receptors came from a donor older than 45 with non-small cell lung cancer.

This clonotype came up a few times. The genes are TRBV5-1 and TRBJ2-3, with a possible D match to TRBD2 (5 bases). Germline CDR1 reads SGHRS; CDR2 reads YFSETQ. V lost 0 bases, J lost 4 bases, and 12 bases lay in between. The CDR3 is made up of 15 amino acids. Written as DNA, the CDR3 is TGCGCCAGCAGCTTGGAGCTGGGGAGCGCAGATACGCAGTATTTT. This gives the protein CASSLELGSADTQYF.

This clonotype was detected ten times or more. The chain joins TRBV7-9 to TRBJ2-7; D remains unclear. CDR1 is SEHNR and CDR2 is FQNEAQ in the germline V gene (reference sequence). Trimming removed 4 bases at V and 6 bases at J, with 10 bases between. The CDR3 has 12 residues. DNA of the CDR3: TGTGCCAGCAGCTCAGATAGAGGCGAGCAGTACTTC. The encoded protein is CASSSDRGEQYF.

This chain uses TRBV2 with TRBJ1-1; D is unresolved. The V gene's germline CDR1 is SNHLY and CDR2 FYNNEI. The CDR3 runs to 11 residues. V lost 8 bases to trimming and J lost 12 bases, with 16 bases between them. Here the CDR3 DNA reads TGTGCCAGCGCGGTGAACACTGAGTCTTTCTTT. It specifies CASAVNTESFF.

This clonotype came up a few times. Since a much larger clone is just one base distant, this may be a read error. V and J are TRBV11-3 and TRBJ2-1; D may be TRBD2 (6 bases). The CDR3 is made up of 18 amino acids. V lost 8 bases to trimming and J lost 5 bases, with 28 bases between them. Germline CDR1 reads SGHNT; CDR2 reads YENEEA. The CDR3 here is CASLRRTSGGTRHNEQFF. In DNA, the CDR3 is TGTGCCAGCCTCCGAAGGACCTCAGGAGGGACGCGACACAATGAGCAGTTCTTC.

The table lists this clonotype with many counts. V gene TRBV28 combines with J gene TRBJ1-2; no reliable D call. Germline V lookup: CDR1 MDHEN, CDR2 SYDVKM. This CDR3 comprises 14 residues. V lost 1 base, J lost 4 bases, and 10 bases lay in between. The chain's CDR3 is CASSLSPETYGYTF. The CDR3 DNA sequence: TGTGCCAGCAGTTTATCTCCAGAGACCTATGGCTACACCTTC.

This clonotype was detected many times. The J gene is TRBJ1-1, the V gene TRBV27, with unresolved D. Trimming cost V 0 bases and J 4 bases, with 9 bases left between them. This CDR3 comprises 14 residues. Germline V gives CDR1 MNHEY, CDR2 SMNVEV (reference sequence). The DNA of the CDR3 is TGTGCCAGCAGTTTATCGGTCCCTGGCACTGAAGCTTTCTTT. This translates into CASSLSVPGTEAFF.

This clonotype showed up many times. The chain links TRBV9 to TRBJ1-3; maybe TRBD1 (5 bases). Deletions cut 0 bases from V and 0 bases from J, with 7 bases between. From germline, CDR1 is SGDLS and CDR2 YYNGEE. This CDR3 has 15 amino acids. CDR3: CASSVGGTSGNTIYF. The CDR3 nucleotides are TGTGCCAGCAGCGTAGGGGGGACCTCTGGAAACACCATATATTTT.

This clonotype was observed at least ten times. This chain connects TRBV11-3 to TRBJ2-1, with 15 positions matching TRBD2. The V gene's germline CDR1 is SGHNT and CDR2 YENEEA. After removal of 5 bases from V and 2 bases from J, the junction contained 4 bases not matched to a gene. The CDR3 runs to 17 residues. DNA of the CDR3: TGTGCCAGCAGCCCATGGACTAGCGGGAGGGCCTACAATGAGCAGTTCTTC. It codes for CASSPWTSGRAYNEQFF. The full variable domain, with the rest looked up from reference TRBV11-3 and TRBJ2-1, is EAGVVQSPRYKIIEKKQPVAFWCNPISGHNTLYWYLQNLGQGPELLIRYENEEAVDDSQLPKDRFSAERLKGVDSTLKIQPAELGDSAVYLCASSPWTSGRAYNEQFFGPGTRLTVL.

For this clonotype: This sequence may be a read error, since a much larger clone differs from it by one base. The CDR3 region is CASSFSPEVLDISPGLGYTF. The CDR3 nucleotides are TGTGCCAGCAGCTTTAGTCCTGAGGTACTGGACATATCGCCGGGTCTTGGCTACACCTTC. V and J are TRBV5-8 and TRBJ1-2; D is perhaps TRBD1 (5 bases). With 2 bases removed from V and 7 bases from J, the gap between germline ends came to 33 bases. The CDR3 sequence is 20 residues long. Germline V gives CDR1 SGHTS, CDR2 YDEGEE.

This clonotype was detected many times. The gene calls are TRBV7-3 and TRBJ1-2, with 11 bases aligning to TRBD1. V shed 5 bases and J 4 bases; nucleotides not matched to a gene: 6. This CDR3 comprises 15 residues. Germline CDR1 and CDR2: SGHTA and FQGTGA. This CDR3 is CASSPGQGASYGYTF. The CDR3 region has the DNA TGTGCCAGCAGCCCTGGACAGGGGGCGTCCTATGGCTACACCTTC. Full variable domain (missing parts from reference TRBV7-3 and TRBJ1-2): GAGVSQTPSNKVTEKGKYVELRCDPISGHTALYWYRQSLGQGPEFLIYFQGTGAADDSGLPNDRFFAVRPEGSVSTLKIQRTERGDSAVYLCASSPGQGASYGYTFGSGTRLTVV.